The clone carrying this TCR beta chain was counted a few times. The sample comes from a study of blood T cell repertoires in COVID-19. The CDR3 loop spans 13 amino acids. V lost 2 bases, J lost 4 bases, and 8 bases lay in between. The germline V gene encodes CDR1 MNHEY and CDR2 SVGAGI. Methods used by the authors: Reference gene primer amplification in the assay estimated nucleated cell counts. Assay: immunoSEQ multiplex PCR; the TCRdb copy retains only in-frame clones and omits some. V, J and clone size are taken as reported in that table, and D and trimming were inferred from the DNA itself. Seen here are about 350,000 clones, around nine tenths observed once, and the top ten hold 7.1%.

The clonotype originates from a woman in her fifties or sixties with COVID-19, enrolled during active disease. This chain uses TRBV6-5 with TRBJ1-1; unclear D gene. Sequencing was carried out using peripheral blood. The CDR3 sequence: CASSYGRSTEAFF. CDR3 DNA: TGTGCCAGCAGTTACGGGCGTAGCACTGAAGCTTTCTTT.